This entry features one T cell receptor beta chain sequence. In the authors' methods: Amplification of reference gene primers was used by the study to estimate nucleated cell counts. Generated by immunoSEQ multiplex PCR, the TCRdb table keeps only in-frame clones and is missing some. From that table come the V and J calls and clone size; the DNA was used to work out D and trimming. The sample carries a few hundred thousand clones, more than 85% recorded once. The data stem from a study of blood T cell repertoires in COVID-19. Germline V gene lookup returns CDR1 DFQATT and CDR2 SNEGSKA (reference sequence). CDR3 size: 11 residues. V was shortened by 5 bases and J by 8 bases, with 12 bases between the two germline ends.

The chain employs TRBV20-1 and TRBJ1-2; the D is unclear. Sequencing input: PBMCs or T cells enriched from blood (not recorded which). This TCR was sampled from a woman in her twenties or thirties who had recovered from COVID-19. The CDR3 bases are TGCAGTGCTCCTCATTTGGAGGGCTACACCTTC. This codes for CSAPHLEGYTF.